One and the same sample provided the 13 T cell receptor beta chains below, sequenced in a study of human thymus T cells. Using immunoSEQ multiplex PCR, the repertoire was profiled, and TCRdb retains in-frame clones only, with some absent. The sample has around 120,000 clones, 90% to 95% seen once. Surgeons resected thymus tissue during corrective heart surgery. The specimen sequenced was thymus tissue. The receptors come from a boy under three years old with a congenital heart defect but otherwise immunologically healthy.

The chain uses TRBV4-2 and TRBJ1-2; D may be TRBD1 (5 bases). V was clipped by 4 bases and J by 0 bases, with 15 bases between them. The CDR3 covers 16 residues. Germline values: CDR1 LGHNA, CDR2 YNFKEQ. The CDR3 region has the DNA TGTGCCAGCAGCCCCCTGGGAGGGACTTCTAACTATGGCTACACCTTC. The encoded protein is CASSPLGGTSNYGYTF.

The chain joins TRBV7-3 to TRBJ2-1, with 9 bases lining up with TRBD1. The V gene's germline CDR1 is SGHTA and CDR2 FQGTGA. J was trimmed by 7 bases and V by 5 bases; bases with no gene match: 9. CDR3 length: 15 residues. The CDR3 sequence: CASSPTGGAVNEQFF. CDR3 sequence (DNA): TGTGCCAGCAGCCCAACAGGGGGCGCTGTTAATGAGCAGTTCTTC.

The chain employs TRBV6-6 and TRBJ1-2; a weak D match, TRBD1 (5 bases). Deletions cut 0 bases from V and 7 bases from J, with 15 bases between. The CDR3 length is 15 residues. Germline V CDR1 and CDR2: MNHNY, SVGAGI (reference sequence). The CDR3 DNA follows: TGTGCCAGCAGTTACTCGGGGGTCCTGCCTCGTGGCTACACCTTC. Translating gives CASSYSGVLPRGYTF.

The chain joins TRBV6-1 to TRBJ1-2; no firm D call. From germline, CDR1 is MNHNS and CDR2 SASEGT. The CDR3 is 14 amino acids. V shed 6 bases and J shed 4 bases, with 15 bases lying between them. Here the CDR3 reads CASRSTSEGYGYTF. The CDR3 coding sequence is TGTGCCAGCAGGTCCACTTCCGAGGGCTATGGCTACACCTTC.

This chain uses TRBV6-1 with TRBJ1-6, with D unclear. V lost 0 bases to trimming and J lost 4 bases, with 7 bases between them. CDR3 size: 15 residues. Germline lookup yields CDR1 MNHNS and CDR2 SASEGT. CDR3 loop: CASSEAGMYNSPLHF. The CDR3 nucleotides are TGTGCCAGCAGTGAAGCGGGGATGTATAATTCACCCCTCCACTTT.

The chain is built from TRBV5-1 and TRBJ1-2; TRBD1 agrees at 7 bases. V shed 0 bases, J shed 7 bases, and the junction held 12 bases outside the gene matches. The CDR3 contains 16 residues. Germline values: CDR1 SGHRS, CDR2 YFSETQ. The CDR3, as DNA: TGCGCCAGCAGCTTGGACGGGGACAGCCCCACGGGTGGCTACACCTTC. It is translated as CASSLDGDSPTGGYTF.

The chain has TRBV28 and TRBJ2-5; no clear D. Trimming shortened V by 1 base and J by 0 bases, and 12 bases separated the two germline ends. Germline CDR1 MDHEN, CDR2 SYDVKM. The CDR3 length is 16 residues. Here the CDR3 DNA reads TGTGCCAGCAGTTTATACCGGCTTAGCAACCAAGAGACCCAGTACTTC. This sequence encodes CASSLYRLSNQETQYF.

The genes are TRBV5-4 and TRBJ2-7; D might be TRBD1 (5 bases). CDR3 length: 13 residues. Germline CDR1 reads SGHNT; CDR2 reads YYREEE (reference sequence). Trimming removed 1 base at V and 3 bases at J, with 8 bases between. The DNA of the CDR3 is TGTGCCAGCAGCTTGAGGGGAAACTACGAGCAGTACTTC. Protein: CASSLRGNYEQYF.

The chain has TRBV18 and TRBJ2-1; 10 nucleotides match TRBD1. The CDR3 sequence is 15 residues long. CDR1 KGHSH and CDR2 LQKENI come from the germline V gene. Trimming removed 6 bases from V and 0 bases from J; junction bases left unmatched: 2. CDR3 in amino acids: CASSGTGASYNEQFF. DNA for the CDR3: TGTGCCAGCTCCGGGACAGGGGCCTCCTACAATGAGCAGTTCTTC.

The V gene is TRBV27, the J gene TRBJ2-7, with D possibly TRBD2 on 6 matching bases. V was pared by 5 bases and J by 4 bases, with 18 bases between. The CDR3 is 15 amino acids. Germline CDR1 MNHEY, CDR2 SMNVEV (reference sequence). DNA for the CDR3: TGTGCCAGCAGTCCTAGGGGACTCTTCTGGTACGAGCAGTACTTC. Residues: CASSPRGLFWYEQYF.

As DNA, the CDR3 is TGTGCCAGCAGCTTCCTGAGGCTTTACCAGCGGGGACCCTACGAGCAGTACTTC. Its protein product is CASSFLRLYQRGPYEQYF. The chain combines TRBV7-2 with TRBJ2-7; 7 bases map to TRBD2. The CDR3 runs to 18 residues. V was clipped by 3 bases and J by 2 bases; unmatched bases: 16. The germline gives CDR1 SGHTA, CDR2 FQGNSA.

The J gene is TRBJ2-3, the V gene TRBV5-4; D remains ambiguous. Germline CDR1 is SGHNT and CDR2 is YYREEE (reference sequence). Trimming stripped 10 bases from V and 2 bases from J, with 17 bases between. This CDR3 comprises 14 residues. Here the CDR3 reads CAGRDFGVTDTQYF. CDR3 coding DNA: TGTGCCGGTAGAGACTTCGGAGTCACAGATACGCAGTATTTT. Full variable domain (remainder filled in from reference TRBV5-4 and TRBJ2-3): ETGVTQSPTHLIKTRGQQVTLRCSSQSGHNTVSWYQQALGQGPQFIFQYYREEENGRGNFPPRFSGLQFPNYSSELNVNALELDDSALYLCAGRDFGVTDTQYFGPGTRLTVL.

The chain uses TRBV6-1 and TRBJ1-1; perhaps TRBD1 as D (6 bases). Trimming took off 3 bases at V and 1 base at J, with 15 bases between the two ends. Germline CDR1 and CDR2: MNHNS and SASEGT. This CDR3 contains 16 residues. The chain's CDR3 is CASSEADLTGNTEAFF. CDR3 sequence (DNA): TGTGCCAGCAGTGAGGCCGATCTGACAGGGAACACTGAAGCTTTCTTT.